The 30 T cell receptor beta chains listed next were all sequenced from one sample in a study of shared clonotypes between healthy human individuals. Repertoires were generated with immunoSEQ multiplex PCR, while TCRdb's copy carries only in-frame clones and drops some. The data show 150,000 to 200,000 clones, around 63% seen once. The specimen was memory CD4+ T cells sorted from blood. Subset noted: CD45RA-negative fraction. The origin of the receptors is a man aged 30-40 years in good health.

The CDR3 nucleotides read TGTGCCAGCAGCCAGGGACAGGGAACGGGCTACACCTTC. Protein product: CASSQGQGTGYTF. The rearrangement uses TRBV7-2 and TRBJ1-2, with 9 bases identical to TRBD1. With V trimmed by 5 bases and J by 8 bases, 6 bases remained unmatched. Germline lookup yields CDR1 SGHTA and CDR2 FQGNSA. The CDR3 extends over 13 amino acids.

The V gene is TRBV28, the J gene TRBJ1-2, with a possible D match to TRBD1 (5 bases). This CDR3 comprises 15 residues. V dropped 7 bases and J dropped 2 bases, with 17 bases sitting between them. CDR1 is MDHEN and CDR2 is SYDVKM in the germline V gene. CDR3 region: CASTIGSRGNYGYTF. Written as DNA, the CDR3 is TGTGCCAGCACCATTGGGTCACGGGGGAACTATGGCTACACCTTC.

The DNA for the CDR3 is TGCGCCAGCGGCGAACAAGGGCGGGAGATCACAGATACGCAGTATTTT. Its protein product is CASGEQGREITDTQYF. J is TRBJ2-3 and V is TRBV5-1, with 7 bases matching TRBD2. Germline trimming cut 7 bases from V and 2 bases from J; bases unmatched to any gene: 13. Germline values: CDR1 SGHRS, CDR2 YFSETQ. This CDR3 region has 16 residues.

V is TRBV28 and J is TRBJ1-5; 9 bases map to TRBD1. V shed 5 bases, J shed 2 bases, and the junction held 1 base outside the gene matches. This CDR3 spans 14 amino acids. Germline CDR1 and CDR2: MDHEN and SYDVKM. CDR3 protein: CASSRQGGNQPQHF. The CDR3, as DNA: TGTGCCAGCAGTAGACAGGGGGGCAATCAGCCCCAGCATTTT.

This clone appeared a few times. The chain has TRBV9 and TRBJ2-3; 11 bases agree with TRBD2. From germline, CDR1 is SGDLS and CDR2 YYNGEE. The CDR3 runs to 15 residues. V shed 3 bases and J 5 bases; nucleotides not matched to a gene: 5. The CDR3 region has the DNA TGTGCCAGCAGCGCCGCTAGCGGGAGGAAAGATACGCAGTATTTT. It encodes CASSAASGRKDTQYF.

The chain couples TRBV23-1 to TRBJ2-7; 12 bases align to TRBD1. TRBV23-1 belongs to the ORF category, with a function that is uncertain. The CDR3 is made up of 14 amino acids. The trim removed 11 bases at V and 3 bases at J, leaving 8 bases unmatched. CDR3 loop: CAFLRDRGLYEQYF. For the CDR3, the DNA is TGCGCCTTCCTCCGGGACAGGGGGCTCTACGAGCAGTACTTC.

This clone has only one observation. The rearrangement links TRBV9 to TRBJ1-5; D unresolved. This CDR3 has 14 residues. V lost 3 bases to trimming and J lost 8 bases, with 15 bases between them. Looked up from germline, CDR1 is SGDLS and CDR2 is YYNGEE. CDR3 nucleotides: TGTGCCAGCAGCGCAGCCCAAACTGGGGAGCCCCAGCATTTT. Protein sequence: CASSAAQTGEPQHF.

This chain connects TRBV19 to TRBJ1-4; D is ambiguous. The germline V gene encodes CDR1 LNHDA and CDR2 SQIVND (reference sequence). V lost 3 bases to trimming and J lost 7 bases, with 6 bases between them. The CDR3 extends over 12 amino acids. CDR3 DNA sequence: TGTGCCAGTAGTATTCTGGGTGAAAAACTGTTTTTT. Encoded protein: CASSILGEKLFF.

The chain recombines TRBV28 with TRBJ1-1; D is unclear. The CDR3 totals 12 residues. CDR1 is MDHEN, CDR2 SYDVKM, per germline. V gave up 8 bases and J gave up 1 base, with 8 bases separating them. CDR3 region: CASWYTNTEAFF. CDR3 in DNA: TGTGCCAGCTGGTACACGAACACTGAAGCTTTCTTT.

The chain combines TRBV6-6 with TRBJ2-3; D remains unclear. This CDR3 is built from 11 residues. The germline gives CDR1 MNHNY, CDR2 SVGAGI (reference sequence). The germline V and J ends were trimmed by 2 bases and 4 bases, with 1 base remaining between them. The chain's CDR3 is CASSYADTQYF. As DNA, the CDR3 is TGTGCCAGCAGTTACGCAGATACGCAGTATTTT.

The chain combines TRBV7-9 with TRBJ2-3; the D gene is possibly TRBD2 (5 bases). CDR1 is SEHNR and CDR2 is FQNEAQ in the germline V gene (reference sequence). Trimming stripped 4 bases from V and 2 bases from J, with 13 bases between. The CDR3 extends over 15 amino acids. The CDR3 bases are TGTGCCAGCAGCTACACCGAGGGTCACACAGATACGCAGTATTTT. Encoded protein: CASSYTEGHTDTQYF.

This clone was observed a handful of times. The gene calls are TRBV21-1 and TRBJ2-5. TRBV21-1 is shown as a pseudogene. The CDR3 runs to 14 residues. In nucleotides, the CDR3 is TGTGCCAGCAGCAAAGTTATCGCCTGGGAGACCCAGTACTTC. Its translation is CASSKVIAWETQYF.

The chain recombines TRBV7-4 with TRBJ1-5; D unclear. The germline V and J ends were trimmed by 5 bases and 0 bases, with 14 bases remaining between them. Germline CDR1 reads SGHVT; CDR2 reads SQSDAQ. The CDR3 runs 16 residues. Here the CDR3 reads CASSTTTVISNQPQHF. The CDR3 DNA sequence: TGTGCCAGCAGCACGACGACGGTGATTAGCAATCAGCCCCAGCATTTT.

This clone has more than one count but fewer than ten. CDR3 DNA sequence: TGTGCCAGCTCCCCGAGCGGGAACTACAACAATGAGCAGTTCTTC. Its translation: CASSPSGNYNNEQFF. The chain couples TRBV18 to TRBJ2-1, with 7 bases lining up with TRBD2. There are 15 residues in the CDR3. V lost 6 bases and J lost 5; bases outside the gene matches: 10. Germline loops: CDR1 KGHSH, CDR2 LQKENI.

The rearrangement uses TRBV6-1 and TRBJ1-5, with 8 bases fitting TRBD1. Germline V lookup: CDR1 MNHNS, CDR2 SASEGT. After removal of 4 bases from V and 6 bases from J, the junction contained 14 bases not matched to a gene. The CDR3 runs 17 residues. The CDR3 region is CASSGAGPGGAGQPQHF. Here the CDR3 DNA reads TGTGCCAGCAGTGGAGCTGGGCCAGGGGGCGCGGGTCAGCCCCAGCATTTT.

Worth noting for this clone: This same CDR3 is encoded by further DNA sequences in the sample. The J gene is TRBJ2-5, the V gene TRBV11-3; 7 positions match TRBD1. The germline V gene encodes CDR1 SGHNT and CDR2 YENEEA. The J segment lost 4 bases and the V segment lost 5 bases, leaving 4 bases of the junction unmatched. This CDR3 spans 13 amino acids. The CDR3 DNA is TGTGCCAGCAGCCTCAGGGGGAGAGAGACCCAGTACTTC. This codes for CASSLRGRETQYF.

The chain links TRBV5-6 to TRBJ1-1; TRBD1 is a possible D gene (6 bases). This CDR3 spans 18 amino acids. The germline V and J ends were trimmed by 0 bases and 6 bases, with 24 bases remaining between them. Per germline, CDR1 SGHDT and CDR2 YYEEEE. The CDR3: CASSLVWPQGPARSEAFF. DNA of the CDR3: TGTGCCAGCAGCTTGGTCTGGCCCCAGGGGCCGGCCCGTTCTGAAGCTTTCTTT.

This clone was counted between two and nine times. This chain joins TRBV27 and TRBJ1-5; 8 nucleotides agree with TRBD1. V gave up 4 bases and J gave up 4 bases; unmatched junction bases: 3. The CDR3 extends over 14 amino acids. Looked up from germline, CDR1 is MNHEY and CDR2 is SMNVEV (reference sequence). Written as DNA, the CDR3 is TGTGCCAGCAGTTCCGGACAGGGTAATCAGCCCCAGCATTTT. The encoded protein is CASSSGQGNQPQHF.

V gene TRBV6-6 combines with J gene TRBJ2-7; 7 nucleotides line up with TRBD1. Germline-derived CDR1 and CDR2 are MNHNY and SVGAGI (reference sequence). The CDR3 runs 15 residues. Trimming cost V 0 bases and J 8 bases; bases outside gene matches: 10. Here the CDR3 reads CASSYSVQGSPQQYF. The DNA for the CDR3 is TGTGCCAGCAGTTACTCGGTACAGGGGAGCCCTCAGCAGTACTTC.

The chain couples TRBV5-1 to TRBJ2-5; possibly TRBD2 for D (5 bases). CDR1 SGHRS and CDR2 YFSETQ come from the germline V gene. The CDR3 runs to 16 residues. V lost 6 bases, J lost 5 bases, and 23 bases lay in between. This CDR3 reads CASKVRGLEYRETQYF. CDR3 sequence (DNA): TGCGCCAGCAAAGTGCGCGGGCTGGAGTATCGGGAGACCCAGTACTTC.

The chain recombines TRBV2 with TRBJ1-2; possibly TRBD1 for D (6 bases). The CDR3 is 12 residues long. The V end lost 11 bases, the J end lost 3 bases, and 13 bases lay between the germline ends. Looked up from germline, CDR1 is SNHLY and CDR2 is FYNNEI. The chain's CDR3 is CAGKDSHYGYTF. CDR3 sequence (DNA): TGTGCCGGAAAGGACAGTCACTATGGCTACACCTTC.

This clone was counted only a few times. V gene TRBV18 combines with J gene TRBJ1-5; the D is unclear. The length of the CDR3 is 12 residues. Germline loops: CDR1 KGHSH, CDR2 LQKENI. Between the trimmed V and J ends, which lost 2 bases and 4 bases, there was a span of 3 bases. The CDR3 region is CASSPYNQPQHF. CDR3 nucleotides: TGTGCCAGCTCACCATATAATCAGCCCCAGCATTTT.

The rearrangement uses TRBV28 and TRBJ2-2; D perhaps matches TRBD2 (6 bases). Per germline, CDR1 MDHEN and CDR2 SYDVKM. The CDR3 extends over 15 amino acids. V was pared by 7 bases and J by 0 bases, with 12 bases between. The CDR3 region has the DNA TGTGCCAGCATCCCTGGGGGGACGAACACCGGGGAGCTGTTTTTT. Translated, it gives CASIPGGTNTGELFF.

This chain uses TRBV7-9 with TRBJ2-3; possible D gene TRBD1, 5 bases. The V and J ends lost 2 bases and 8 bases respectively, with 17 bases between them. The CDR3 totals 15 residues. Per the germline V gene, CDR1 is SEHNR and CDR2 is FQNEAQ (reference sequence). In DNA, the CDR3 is TGTGCCAGCAGCTTATTAGAAGGGGATCGTGGTACGCAGTATTTT. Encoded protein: CASSLLEGDRGTQYF.

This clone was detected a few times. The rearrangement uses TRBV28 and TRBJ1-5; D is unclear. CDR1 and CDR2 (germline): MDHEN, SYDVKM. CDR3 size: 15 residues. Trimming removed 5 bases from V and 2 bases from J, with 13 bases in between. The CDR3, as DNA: TGTGCCAGCAGTAACCAAGGTGGGCGCAATCAGCCCCAGCATTTT. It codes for CASSNQGGRNQPQHF.

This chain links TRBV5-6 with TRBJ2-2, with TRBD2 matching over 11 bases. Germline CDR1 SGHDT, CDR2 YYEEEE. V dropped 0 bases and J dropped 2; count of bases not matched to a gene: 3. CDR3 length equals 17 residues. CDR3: CASSLVTSGANTGELFF. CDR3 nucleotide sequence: TGTGCCAGCAGCTTGGTGACTAGCGGGGCCAACACCGGGGAGCTGTTTTTT.

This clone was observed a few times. CDR3 coding DNA: TGCGCCAGCAGACAGGGGGGGTCTAATGAAAAACTGTTTTTT. Translating gives CASRQGGSNEKLFF. The gene calls are TRBV5-1 and TRBJ1-4; 8 positions agree with TRBD1. The germline V gene has CDR1 SGHRS and CDR2 YFSETQ. Trimming took 5 bases from V and 3 from J; bases not matched to a gene: 3. The CDR3 consists of 14 residues.

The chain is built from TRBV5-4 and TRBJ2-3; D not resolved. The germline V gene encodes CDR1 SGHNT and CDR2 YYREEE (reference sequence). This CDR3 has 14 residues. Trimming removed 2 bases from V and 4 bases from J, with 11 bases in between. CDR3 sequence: CASSFPRVSDTQYF. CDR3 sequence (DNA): TGTGCCAGCAGCTTCCCCCGGGTCTCAGATACGCAGTATTTT.

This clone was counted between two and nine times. Here the CDR3 DNA reads TGTGCCAGCTCACCTAATGGAATGGATGGCTACACCTTC. It specifies CASSPNGMDGYTF. The chain has TRBV18 and TRBJ1-2; D gene ambiguous. The length of the CDR3 is 13 residues. Trimming stripped 3 bases from V and 6 bases from J, with 11 bases between. Germline CDR1 is KGHSH and CDR2 is LQKENI.

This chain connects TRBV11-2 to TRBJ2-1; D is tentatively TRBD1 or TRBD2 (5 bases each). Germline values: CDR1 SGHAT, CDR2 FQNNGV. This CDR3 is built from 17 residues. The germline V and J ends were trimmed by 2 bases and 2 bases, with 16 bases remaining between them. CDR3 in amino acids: CASSLKPSGATYNEQFF. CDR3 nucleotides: TGTGCCAGCAGCTTAAAGCCGTCCGGGGCAACCTACAATGAGCAGTTCTTC.